The clone carrying this T cell receptor beta chain was counted once. Its antigen is unknown. This sample is part of a study of cytomegalovirus exposure and HLA in healthy donors. Between the trimmed V and J ends, which lost 5 bases and 4 bases, there was a span of 10 bases. This CDR3 has 13 amino acids. Germline assignment: CDR1 MRHNA and CDR2 SNTAGT. Study observations and caveats: Fewer N-insertions (relative to the 666-donor mean) were reportedly seen in an Asian-associated ancestry cluster in a later analysis. Some V segments could not be told apart, so they were left out, TRBV6-2 and TRBV6-3 among them. Later analysis demonstrated an association between a missense DCLRE1C variant and TCR beta V- and J-gene trimming.

This PCR relied on a set of 60 Vbeta primers and 13 Jbeta primers. TCRdb's table, derived via immunoSEQ multiplex PCR, lists solely in-frame clones and lacks some. This table has around 110,000 clones, roughly 73% appearing once. Material: PBMCs. The clonotype comes from a woman under 40 in good health and CMV-seronegative. The rearrangement uses TRBV6-4 and TRBJ2-3; maybe TRBD1 (6 bases). CDR3: CASSKQGSDTQYF. In DNA, the CDR3 is TGTGCCAGCAGTAAACAGGGATCAGATACGCAGTATTTT.